This TCR beta chain stems from a study of T cell changes during pregnancy in multiple sclerosis. Trimming cost V 1 base and J 7 bases, with 10 bases left between them. The length of the CDR3 is 14 residues. Germline assignment: CDR1 MNHEY and CDR2 SMNVEV (reference sequence). Libraries were prepared by immunoSEQ multiplex PCR; TCRdb keeps only in-frame clonotypes and omits some of them. The sample has roughly 46,000 clones; about 94% are singletons. Sample: CD8+ T cells from peripheral blood mononuclear cells, taken in the first trimester of pregnancy. The TCR sequence derives from a female donor with multiple sclerosis, enrolled in a pregnancy study. V gene TRBV27 combines with J gene TRBJ1-4, with TRBD1 as a possible D gene (6 bases). DNA for the CDR3: TGTGCCAGCAGTTTATACCTCAGGGGTGAAAAACTGTTTTTT. It translates to CASSLYLRGEKLFF.